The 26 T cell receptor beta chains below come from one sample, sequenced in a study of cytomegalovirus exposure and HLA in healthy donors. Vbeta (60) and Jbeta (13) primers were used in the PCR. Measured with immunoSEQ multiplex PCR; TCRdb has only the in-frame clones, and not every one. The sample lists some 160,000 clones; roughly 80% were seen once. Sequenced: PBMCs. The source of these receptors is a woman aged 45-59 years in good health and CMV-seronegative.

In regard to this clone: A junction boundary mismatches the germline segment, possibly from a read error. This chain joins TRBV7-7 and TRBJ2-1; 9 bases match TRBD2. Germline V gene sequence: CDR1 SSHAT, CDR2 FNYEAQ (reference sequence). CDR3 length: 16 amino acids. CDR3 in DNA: TGTGCTAGCAGCTTAGACGGGCGGGGGGGCCTTCAGGAGCAGTTCTTC. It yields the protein CASSLDGRGGLQEQFF.

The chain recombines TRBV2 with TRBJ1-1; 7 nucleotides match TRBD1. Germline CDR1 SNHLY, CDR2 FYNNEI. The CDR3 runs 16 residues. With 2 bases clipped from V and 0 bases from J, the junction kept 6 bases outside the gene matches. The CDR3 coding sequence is TGTGCCAGCAGTGAATTTCTCGACAGGGTGAACACTGAAGCTTTCTTT. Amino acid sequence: CASSEFLDRVNTEAFF.

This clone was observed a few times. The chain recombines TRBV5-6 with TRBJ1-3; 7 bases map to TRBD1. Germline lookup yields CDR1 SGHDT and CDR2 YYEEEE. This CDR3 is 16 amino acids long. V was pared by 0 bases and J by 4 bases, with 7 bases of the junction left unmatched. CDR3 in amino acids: CASSLGPTGSGNTIYF. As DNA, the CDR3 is TGTGCCAGCAGCTTGGGTCCGACAGGGTCAGGAAACACCATATATTTT.

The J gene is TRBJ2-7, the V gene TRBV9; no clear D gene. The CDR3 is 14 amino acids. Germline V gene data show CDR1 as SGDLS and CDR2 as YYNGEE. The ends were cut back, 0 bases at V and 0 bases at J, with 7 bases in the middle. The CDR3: CASSVEDISYEQYF. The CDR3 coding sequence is TGTGCCAGCAGCGTAGAAGACATCTCCTACGAGCAGTACTTC.

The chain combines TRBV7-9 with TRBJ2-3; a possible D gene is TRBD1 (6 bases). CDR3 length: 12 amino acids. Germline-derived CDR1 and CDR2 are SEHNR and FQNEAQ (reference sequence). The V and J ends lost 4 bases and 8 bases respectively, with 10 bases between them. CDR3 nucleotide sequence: TGTGCCAGCAGCTACAGGGTAGGTACGCAGTATTTT. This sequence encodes CASSYRVGTQYF.

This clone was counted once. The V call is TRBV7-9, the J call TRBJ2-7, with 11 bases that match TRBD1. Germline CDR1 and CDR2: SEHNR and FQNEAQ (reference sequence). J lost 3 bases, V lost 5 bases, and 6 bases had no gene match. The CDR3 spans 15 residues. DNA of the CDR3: TGTGCCAGCAGCCCGGGACAGGGGGTCCACTACGAGCAGTACTTC. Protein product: CASSPGQGVHYEQYF.

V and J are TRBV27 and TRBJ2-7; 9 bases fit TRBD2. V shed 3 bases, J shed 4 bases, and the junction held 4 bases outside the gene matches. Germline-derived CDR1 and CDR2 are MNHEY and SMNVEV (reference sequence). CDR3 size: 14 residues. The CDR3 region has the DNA TGTGCCAGCAGTTTCGCGGGAGGGGGGTACGAGCAGTACTTC. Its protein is CASSFAGGGYEQYF.

CDR3 protein: CASSERDGYGYTF. The CDR3 nucleotides are TGCGCCAGCAGTGAGCGGGATGGCTATGGCTACACCTTC. The genes are TRBV10-2 and TRBJ1-2; the D is unclear. CDR3 length: 13 amino acids. The germline CDR1 and CDR2 sequences are WSHSY and SAAADI. V was trimmed by 2 bases and J by 4 bases, leaving 8 bases between them.

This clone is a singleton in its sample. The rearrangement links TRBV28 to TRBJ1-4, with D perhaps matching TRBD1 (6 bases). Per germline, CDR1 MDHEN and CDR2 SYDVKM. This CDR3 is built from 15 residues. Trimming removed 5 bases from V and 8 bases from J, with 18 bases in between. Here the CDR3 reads CASSLPGQKKEKLFF. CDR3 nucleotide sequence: TGTGCCAGCAGTCTACCGGGACAAAAAAAGGAAAAACTGTTTTTT.

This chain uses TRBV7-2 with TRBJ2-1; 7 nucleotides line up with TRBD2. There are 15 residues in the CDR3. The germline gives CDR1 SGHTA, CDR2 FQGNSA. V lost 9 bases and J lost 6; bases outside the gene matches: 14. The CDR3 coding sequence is TGTGCCAGTCGGTCTGCCAGCGGGGCCTTCAATGAGCAGTTCTTC. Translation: CASRSASGAFNEQFF.

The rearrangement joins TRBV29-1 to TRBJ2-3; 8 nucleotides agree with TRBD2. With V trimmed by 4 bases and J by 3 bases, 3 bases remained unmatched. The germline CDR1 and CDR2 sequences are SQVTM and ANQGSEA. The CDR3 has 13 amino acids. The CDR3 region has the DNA TGCAGCGTTGCCGGGGGGGCGACAGATACGCAGTATTTT. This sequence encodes CSVAGGATDTQYF.

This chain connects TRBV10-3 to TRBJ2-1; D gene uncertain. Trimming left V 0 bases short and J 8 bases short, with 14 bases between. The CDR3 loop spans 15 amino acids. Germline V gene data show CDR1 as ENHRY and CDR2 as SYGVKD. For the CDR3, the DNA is TGTGCCATCAGTGAGTCGGGTGGGCAGGCCGATGAGCAGTTCTTC. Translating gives CAISESGGQADEQFF.

The DNA for the CDR3 is TGTGCCATCAGTGAACAGTCCTACGAGCAGTACTTC. The encoded protein is CAISEQSYEQYF. The genes are TRBV10-3 and TRBJ2-7; D is undetermined. The germline V gene encodes CDR1 ENHRY and CDR2 SYGVKD. This CDR3 has 12 amino acids. The V end lost 3 bases, the J end lost 1 base, and 4 bases lay between the germline ends.

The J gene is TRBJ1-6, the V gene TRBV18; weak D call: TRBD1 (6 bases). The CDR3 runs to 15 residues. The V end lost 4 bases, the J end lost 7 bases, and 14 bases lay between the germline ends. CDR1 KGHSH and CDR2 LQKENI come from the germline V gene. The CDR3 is CASSQGQTSNSPLHF. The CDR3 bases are TGTGCCAGCTCACAAGGACAGACCTCAAATTCACCCCTCCACTTT.

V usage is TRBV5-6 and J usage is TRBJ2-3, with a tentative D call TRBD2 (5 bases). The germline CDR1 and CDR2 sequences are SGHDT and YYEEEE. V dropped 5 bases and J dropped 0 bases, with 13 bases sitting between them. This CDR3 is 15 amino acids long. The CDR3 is CASSPPGSSTDTQYF. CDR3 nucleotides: TGTGCCAGCAGTCCTCCGGGGTCAAGCACAGATACGCAGTATTTT. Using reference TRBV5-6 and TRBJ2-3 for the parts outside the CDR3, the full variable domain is DAGVTQSPTHLIKTRGQQVTLRCSPKSGHDTVSWYQQALGQGPQFIFQYYEEEERQRGNFPDRFSGHQFPNYSSELNVNALLLGDSALYLCASSPPGSSTDTQYFGPGTRLTVL.

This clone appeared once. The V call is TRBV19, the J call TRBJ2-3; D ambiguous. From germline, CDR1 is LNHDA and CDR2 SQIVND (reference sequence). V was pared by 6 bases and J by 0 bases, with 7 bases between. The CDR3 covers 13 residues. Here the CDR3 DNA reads TGTGCCAGTAGGGTCACTAGCACAGATACGCAGTATTTT. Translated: CASRVTSTDTQYF. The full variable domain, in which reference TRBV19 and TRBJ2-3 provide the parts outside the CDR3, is DGGITQSPKYLFRKEGQNVTLSCEQNLNHDAMYWYRQDPGQGLRLIYYSQIVNDFQKGDIAEGYSVSREKKESFPLTVTSAQKNPTAFYLCASRVTSTDTQYFGPGTRLTVL.

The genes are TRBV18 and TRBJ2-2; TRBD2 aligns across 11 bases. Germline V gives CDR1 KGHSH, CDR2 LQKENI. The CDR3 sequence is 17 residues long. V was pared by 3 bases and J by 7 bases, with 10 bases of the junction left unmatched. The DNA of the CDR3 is TGTGCCAGCTCACCCCGTCTAGCGGGGGGCGTCAGCGGGGAGCTGTTTTTT. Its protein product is CASSPRLAGGVSGELFF.

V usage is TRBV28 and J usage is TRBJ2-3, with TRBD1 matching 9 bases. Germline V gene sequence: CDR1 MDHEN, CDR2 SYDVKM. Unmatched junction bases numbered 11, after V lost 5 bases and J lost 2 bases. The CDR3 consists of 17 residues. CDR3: CASSELGTGRPTDTQYF. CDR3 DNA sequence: TGTGCCAGCAGTGAGCTGGGGACAGGGAGACCCACAGATACGCAGTATTTT.

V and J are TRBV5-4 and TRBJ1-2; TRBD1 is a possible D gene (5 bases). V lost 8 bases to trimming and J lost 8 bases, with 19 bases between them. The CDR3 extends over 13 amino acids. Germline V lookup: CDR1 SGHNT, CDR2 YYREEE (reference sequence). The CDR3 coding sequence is TGTGCCAGTAATAACAGGTGGGGCGAAGGCTACACCTTC. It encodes CASNNRWGEGYTF.

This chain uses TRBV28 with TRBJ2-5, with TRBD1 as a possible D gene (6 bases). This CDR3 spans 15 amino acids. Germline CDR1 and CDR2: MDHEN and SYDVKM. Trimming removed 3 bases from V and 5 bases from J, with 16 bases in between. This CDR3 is CASSLNRVGRETQYF. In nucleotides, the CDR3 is TGTGCCAGCAGTTTGAACAGGGTGGGTAGGGAGACCCAGTACTTC.

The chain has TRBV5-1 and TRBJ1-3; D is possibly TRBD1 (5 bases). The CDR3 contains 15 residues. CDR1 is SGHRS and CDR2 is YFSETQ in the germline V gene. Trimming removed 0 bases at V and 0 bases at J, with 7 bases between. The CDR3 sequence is CASSLAQGSGNTIYF. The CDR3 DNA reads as TGCGCCAGCAGCTTGGCTCAGGGCTCTGGAAACACCATATATTTT.

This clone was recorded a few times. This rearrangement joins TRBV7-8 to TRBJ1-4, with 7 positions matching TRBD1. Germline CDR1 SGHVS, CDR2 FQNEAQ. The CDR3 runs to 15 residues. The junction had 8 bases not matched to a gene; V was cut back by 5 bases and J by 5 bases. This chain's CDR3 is CASSQDRAPNEKLFF. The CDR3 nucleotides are TGTGCCAGCAGCCAAGACAGGGCACCAAATGAAAAACTGTTTTTT.

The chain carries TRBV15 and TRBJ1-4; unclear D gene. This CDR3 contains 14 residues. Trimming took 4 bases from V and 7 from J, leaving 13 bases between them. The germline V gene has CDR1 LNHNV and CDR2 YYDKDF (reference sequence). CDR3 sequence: CATSTTGFSEKLFF. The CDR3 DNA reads TGTGCCACCAGCACCACGGGGTTTTCTGAAAAACTGTTTTTT. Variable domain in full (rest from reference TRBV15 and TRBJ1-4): DAMVIQNPRYQVTQFGKPVTLSCSQTLNHNVMYWYQQKSSQAPKLLFHYYDKDFNNEADTPDNFQSRRPNTSFCFLDIRSPGLGDTAMYLCATSTTGFSEKLFFGSGTQLSVL.

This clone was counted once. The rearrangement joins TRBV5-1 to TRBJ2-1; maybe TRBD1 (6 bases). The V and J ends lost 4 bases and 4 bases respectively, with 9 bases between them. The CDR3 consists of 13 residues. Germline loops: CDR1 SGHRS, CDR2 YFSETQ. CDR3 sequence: CASSPGVYNEQFF. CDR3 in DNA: TGCGCCAGCAGCCCAGGGGTTTACAATGAGCAGTTCTTC.

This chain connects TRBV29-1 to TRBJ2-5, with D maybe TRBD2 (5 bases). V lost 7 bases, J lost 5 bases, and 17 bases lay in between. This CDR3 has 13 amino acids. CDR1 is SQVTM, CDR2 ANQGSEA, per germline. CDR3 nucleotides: TGCAGCGCCCGTGGCGTCGGGAAGGAGACCCAGTACTTC. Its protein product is CSARGVGKETQYF.

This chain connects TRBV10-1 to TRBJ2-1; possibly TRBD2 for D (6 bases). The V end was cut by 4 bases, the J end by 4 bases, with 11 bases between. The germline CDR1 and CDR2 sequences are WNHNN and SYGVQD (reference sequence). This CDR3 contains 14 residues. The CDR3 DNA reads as TGCGCCAGCAGTGCGGGGCGGGAATACAATGAGCAGTTCTTC. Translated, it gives CASSAGREYNEQFF.